This T cell receptor beta chain was retrieved from a study of blood T cell repertoires in COVID-19 (dated by TCRdb to 2020 to 2021). A note on the overall study: Collaborator samples came from the United States, Italy and Spain and covered acute and convalescent phases of COVID-19. The sample metadata nearly always contained a de-identified subject ID, COVID-19 status, age in years and sex. Where available, HLA class I and class II types were obtained from metadata supplied by the sample provider rather than from assay-based typing. A freely available public database, intended as a resource for researchers studying the immune response to SARS-CoV-2, is where the repertoires were released. The dataset comprised deeply sampled blood TCRbeta repertoires from subjects exposed to, actively infected with, or recovered from COVID-19. The samples were drawn from two sources: the first 160 participants of the ongoing ImmuneRACE study, and fewer than 1,500 subjects contributed by 6 global collaborators. The material from the prospective study consisted of cDNA or gDNA derived from T cells, B-cell-depleted T cells, or PBMCs.

The paper's findings and limits, for the study overall: How much clinical and demographic metadata was included differed by source and by participant, and the metadata was provided uncurated.

Whole blood was collected in K2EDTA tubes by collaborating institutions according to the institutions' own protocols. For TCRbeta analysis, collaborators shipped samples as frozen whole blood, isolated PBMCs, or DNA extracted from either of those sample types. Here V drops 3 bases and J drops 2 bases, and the junction holds 6 bases not matched to any gene. Including the terminal cysteine and phenylalanine, the CDR3 comprises 15 residues. Only CDR3 DNA is held: 45 bases, read in frame from base 1. Per the germline V gene, KGHDR is the CDR1 and SFDVKD is the CDR2. TCRbeta CDR3 regions were amplified from genomic DNA using the immunoSEQ Assay, a bias-controlled multiplex PCR. Turning to the authors' computational methods: The number of nucleated cells in each sample was estimated by amplification of reference gene primers within the assay. Sequence reads were collapsed and filtered to measure the absolute abundance of every unique TCRbeta CDR3 rearrangement. For each sample, productive Simpson clonality was calculated as the square root of Simpson's diversity index across productive rearrangements. Held by TCRdb, this immuneACCESS table contains in-frame sequences only and omits some clones. Under half of the omission traces to an unresolved V gene where checked; the cause of the rest is unknown. Clonal size and the V and J genes are those of that table, whereas D and trimming came from the DNA. Here the sample has about 140,000 clones; roughly 90% occur a single time. Of the sample, about 2% falls within the top ten clones.

Concerning this clone: Its antigen remains unidentified. Base qualities are missing; no much larger clone stands one base away.

This sequence originates from a man aged 65-85 years with acute or convalescent COVID-19. This receptor chain uses TRBV24-1 and TRBJ2-7, with 7 middle bases fitting TRBD2. Sequences were obtained from peripheral blood. The encoded CDR3 is CATSDGLADAYEQYF. The DNA is TGTGCCACCAGTGATGGGCTAGCGGATGCCTACGAGCAGTACTTC.